Following are 6 T cell receptor beta chains from one sample sequenced in a study of blood T cell repertoires in COVID-19. TCRdb keeps only in-frame clones here, not all; method: immunoSEQ multiplex PCR. The sample lists a few hundred thousand clones; over 75% were seen once. Sequenced material: PBMCs or T cells enriched from blood (not recorded which). The receptors shown here come from a man in his forties who had recovered from COVID-19.

The rearrangement uses TRBV6-5 and TRBJ1-2; weak D call: TRBD1 (5 bases). Trimming shortened V by 10 bases and J by 2 bases, and 11 bases separated the two germline ends. The CDR3 is 12 residues long. The germline V gene has CDR1 MNHEY and CDR2 SVGAGI. The CDR3 sequence: CATKEGNYGYTF. The CDR3 DNA follows: TGTGCCACTAAGGAGGGGAACTATGGCTACACCTTC.

The chain has TRBV2 and TRBJ1-1; D is possibly TRBD1 (5 bases). V was clipped by 6 bases and J by 0 bases, with 11 bases between them. This CDR3 spans 14 amino acids. The germline CDR1 and CDR2 sequences are SNHLY and FYNNEI. CDR3 region: CASRQGNMNTEAFF. CDR3 sequence (DNA): TGTGCCAGCAGGCAGGGTAACATGAACACTGAAGCTTTCTTT.

V gene TRBV5-6 combines with J gene TRBJ1-1; D perhaps matches TRBD1 (6 bases). The V end lost 1 base, the J end lost 0 bases, and 13 bases lay between the germline ends. The CDR3 totals 16 residues. Germline CDR1 is SGHDT and CDR2 is YYEEEE. The CDR3 bases are TGTGCCAGCAGCTTGTTGGCAGGGGCTGTGAACACTGAAGCTTTCTTT. It yields the protein CASSLLAGAVNTEAFF.

This clone showed up just once. This chain uses TRBV2 with TRBJ2-7, with D tentatively TRBD2 (5 bases). The CDR3 consists of 15 residues. The V gene's germline CDR1 is SNHLY and CDR2 FYNNEI. The V end was cut by 1 base, the J end by 0 bases, with 10 bases between. In DNA, the CDR3 is TGTGCCAGCAGTGAAGGAGGGCAGTCCTCCTACGAGCAGTACTTC. Amino acid sequence: CASSEGGQSSYEQYF.

The chain employs TRBV12-5 and TRBJ2-1; unclear D gene. The germline CDR1 and CDR2 sequences are LGHNT and FRNRAP. The CDR3 has 12 amino acids. Trimming stripped 6 bases from V and 6 bases from J, with 9 bases between. The CDR3 DNA sequence: TGTGCTAGTGGGTCCACGGGCAATGAGCAGTTCTTC. Translating it yields CASGSTGNEQFF.

This clone was seen many times. V is TRBV19 and J is TRBJ2-2; D unresolved. CDR1 and CDR2 (germline): LNHDA, SQIVND (reference sequence). This CDR3 spans 14 amino acids. V was pared by 3 bases and J by 7 bases, with 12 bases between. The CDR3 sequence: CASSMAGLIGELFF. The DNA for the CDR3 is TGTGCCAGTAGTATGGCAGGTTTAATCGGGGAGCTGTTTTTT. The complete variable domain, with remaining parts taken from reference TRBV19 and TRBJ2-2, reads DGGITQSPKYLFRKEGQNVTLSCEQNLNHDAMYWYRQDPGQGLRLIYYSQIVNDFQKGDIAEGYSVSREKKESFPLTVTSAQKNPTAFYLCASSMAGLIGELFFGEGSRLTVL.